The clone carrying this T cell receptor beta chain was counted at least ten times. Its antigen remains unidentified. This sample's TCRbeta library carried unique molecular identifier barcodes. In TCRdb, the PCR reads were re-called with MiXCR into one record per CDR3 protein. The sample lists almost 500,000 distinct CDR3 sequences, roughly a tenth seen once, with roughly 2% in the top ten. These data belong to a study of T-cell reconstitution after alpha-beta-depleted transplantation in children. Study-wide results and limits: Roughly two months post-transplant, alpha-beta T cells reportedly originated from several hundred graft clones that had expanded.

The CDR3 length is 13 residues. V trimming: 2 bases; J trimming: 10 bases; junction bases outside the gene matches: 6. Looked up from germline, CDR1 is GTSNPN and CDR2 is SVGIG (reference sequence). The origin of this receptor is a child aged 2 to 10 with inherited bone marrow failure, due to receive a stem cell transplant. The chain uses TRBV30 and TRBJ2-1; TRBD1 matches 9 bases. This specimen was PBMCs, taken before TCRalphabeta/CD19-depleted stem cell transplant. The CDR3 is CAWSSGTGYEQFF. DNA of the CDR3: TGTGCCTGGAGTTCCGGGACAGGGTACGAGCAGTTCTTC.